This T cell receptor (beta chain) was documented in a study of blood T cell repertoires in COVID-19. The wider study: Collection of acute and convalescent COVID-19 samples took place in the United States, Italy and Spain.

This clone was seen once. In the authors' workflow: Using reference gene primer amplification, nucleated cell counts were estimated. Assay used: immunoSEQ multiplex PCR; TCRdb lists only in-frame clones, some missing. V, J and clone size derive from that table, while D and trimming were established from the DNA sequence. The sample includes about 160,000 clones, roughly 85% of them seen just once. V lost 6 bases and J lost 0; bases outside the gene matches: 10. Per germline, CDR1 LNHDA and CDR2 SQIVND (reference sequence). This CDR3 has 18 residues. This clonotype was obtained from a man aged 35 to 55 with acute or convalescent COVID-19. This chain connects TRBV19 to TRBJ1-6; 8 nucleotides agree with TRBD1. The sequenced sample was peripheral blood. Here the CDR3 DNA reads TGTGCCAGTAGCGGCCAGGGGGCCCCGAGCTCCTATAATTCACCCCTCCACTTT. The encoded protein is CASSGQGAPSSYNSPLHF.